The T cell receptor beta chain described here comes from a study of blood T cell repertoires in COVID-19. About the study: The cDNA or gDNA used as material had been derived from T cells, B-cell-depleted T cells, or PBMCs.

CDR1 is SNHLY and CDR2 is FYNNEI in the germline V gene. The V segment lost 6 bases and the J segment 4 bases; nucleotides outside the gene matches: 14. The CDR3 is 17 residues long. As handled by the study authors: Reference gene primer amplification gave nucleated cell count estimates. Profiled with immunoSEQ multiplex PCR; TCRdb holds only in-frame clones, not every one. V and J calls and clone size come straight from that table; D and trimming were deduced from the DNA. In the table there are approximately 60,000 clones, over 75% of which are singletons. The chain combines TRBV2 with TRBJ2-3; the match to TRBD1 covers 9 bases. The receptor's source is an elderly man with acute or convalescent COVID-19. Sequenced material: peripheral blood. Here the CDR3 DNA reads TGTGCCAGCAGGGACAGGGGTAAGGATTTCCCCGCAGATACGCAGTATTTT. Translation gives CASRDRGKDFPADTQYF. Full variable domain (outside the CDR3, taken from reference TRBV2 and TRBJ2-3): EPEVTQTPSHQVTQMGQEVILRCVPISNHLYFYWYRQILGQKVEFLVSFYNNEISEKSEIFDDQFSVERPDGSNFTLKIRSTKLEDSAMYFCASRDRGKDFPADTQYFGPGTRLTVL.